The 28 T cell receptor beta chains in this list originate from one sample, sequenced in a study of cytomegalovirus exposure and HLA in healthy donors. Researchers ran the PCR with 60 Vbeta and 13 Jbeta primers. TCRdb's copy holds only in-frame clones and misses some; the assay was immunoSEQ multiplex PCR. The sample has 100,000 to 150,000 clones, nearly 80% seen once. The source material was PBMCs. These receptors were taken from a woman aged 40 to 50 in good health and CMV-seronegative.

This clone was seen only once. The chain couples TRBV6-5 to TRBJ2-7; 7 bases match TRBD1. Looked up from germline, CDR1 is MNHEY and CDR2 is SVGAGI. The CDR3 sequence is 14 residues long. The junction had 7 bases not matched to a gene; V was cut back by 2 bases and J by 6 bases. The CDR3 loop reads CASSYPTQGPEQYF. In nucleotides, the CDR3 is TGTGCCAGCAGTTACCCCACACAGGGGCCCGAGCAGTACTTC.

V usage is TRBV4-1 and J usage is TRBJ2-7, with a weak D call TRBD1 (6 bases). Germline CDR1 reads MGHRA; CDR2 reads YSYEKL. This CDR3 is built from 15 residues. V lost 0 bases, J lost 4 bases, and 13 bases lay in between. CDR3 amino acids: CASSQENRVFYEQYF. DNA for the CDR3: TGCGCCAGCAGCCAAGAGAACAGGGTGTTTTACGAGCAGTACTTC.

The V gene is TRBV7-3, the J gene TRBJ2-2; weak D call: TRBD2 (5 bases). V dropped 5 bases and J dropped 1 base, with 14 bases sitting between them. The CDR3 is 16 residues long. The germline V gene encodes CDR1 SGHTA and CDR2 FQGTGA. CDR3 DNA sequence: TGTGCCAGCAGCCCTAGGATGGCGGGGAACACCGGGGAGCTGTTTTTT. Translating gives CASSPRMAGNTGELFF.

The sample holds a few counts of this clone. A read error may produce the germline difference seen at one junction end. In nucleotides, the CDR3 is TGTTCCAGCAGTGACATAAGGTACGAGCAGTACTTC. It translates to CSSSDIRYEQYF. V and J are TRBV7-9 and TRBJ2-7; D gene unclear. CDR1 and CDR2 (germline): SEHNR, FQNEAQ (reference sequence). This CDR3 region has 12 residues.

This clone was detected once. V and J are TRBV7-9 and TRBJ2-5, with no clear D. Per germline, CDR1 SEHNR and CDR2 FQNEAQ (reference sequence). The CDR3 is 14 residues long. V gave up 4 bases and J gave up 9 bases, with 18 bases separating them. Here the CDR3 DNA reads TGTGCCAGCAGCTCCCCTATCGGCGCGGCGGCCCAGTACTTC. Translating it yields CASSSPIGAAAQYF.

This clone showed up just a few times. The J gene is TRBJ2-7, the V gene TRBV28; TRBD2 matches at 7 bases. The germline V gene encodes CDR1 MDHEN and CDR2 SYDVKM. The CDR3 has 13 residues. V gave up 3 bases and J gave up 11 bases; unmatched junction bases: 10. CDR3 bases: TGTGCCAGCAGTTTGGGACCCGCGGGGGAGGAGTACTTC. Translating it yields CASSLGPAGEEYF.

This chain joins TRBV25-1 and TRBJ1-4; TRBD1 agrees at 9 bases. V shed 7 bases and J 8 bases; nucleotides not matched to a gene: 5. CDR1 and CDR2 (germline): MGHDK, SYGVNS. There are 13 residues in the CDR3. This chain's CDR3 is CASTVDRGEKLFF. CDR3 DNA: TGTGCCAGCACCGTGGACAGGGGAGAAAAACTGTTTTTT.

CDR3 bases: TGCGCCAGCAGCTTGGCCACGTCTCGGTACGAGCAGTACTTC. Its translation: CASSLATSRYEQYF. The chain has TRBV5-1 and TRBJ2-7; D not certain. V was pared by 0 bases and J by 4 bases, with 11 bases between. This CDR3 has 14 amino acids. Germline V gives CDR1 SGHRS, CDR2 YFSETQ.

The chain has TRBV25-1 and TRBJ2-3, with a weak D call TRBD2 (5 bases). The CDR3 is 14 amino acids. Per germline, CDR1 MGHDK and CDR2 SYGVNS. V was trimmed by 8 bases and J by 7 bases, leaving 19 bases between them. The CDR3 is CASQLGAAANTQYF. The CDR3 nucleotides are TGTGCCAGCCAATTGGGAGCAGCAGCCAATACGCAGTATTTT.

In its sample, this clone was seen once. The chain joins TRBV9 to TRBJ1-2, with 7 bases lining up with TRBD1. The CDR3 consists of 15 residues. CDR1 SGDLS and CDR2 YYNGEE come from the germline V gene. V lost 0 bases to trimming and J lost 0 bases; unmatched junction nucleotides: 2. CDR3 sequence reads: CASSVVGTANYGYTF. The CDR3 nucleotides read TGTGCCAGCAGCGTAGTCGGGACAGCTAACTATGGCTACACCTTC.

In this sample, this clone turned up once. The chain joins TRBV6-5 to TRBJ2-5; possibly TRBD1 for D (5 bases). This CDR3 has 13 residues. Trimming shortened V by 9 bases and J by 0 bases, and 11 bases separated the two germline ends. CDR1 MNHEY and CDR2 SVGAGI come from the germline V gene. The CDR3 nucleotides read TGTGCCAGTTCCAGGGTCTACCAAGAGACCCAGTACTTC. Amino acid sequence: CASSRVYQETQYF.

This clone turned up a few times. V usage is TRBV10-2 and J usage is TRBJ2-3; possible D gene TRBD1, 6 bases. Germline V gene lookup returns CDR1 WSHSY and CDR2 SAAADI. V lost 5 bases to trimming and J lost 2 bases, with 11 bases between them. CDR3 length: 14 residues. DNA for the CDR3: TGCGCCAGCAGTCGGGACACACCCACAGATACGCAGTATTTT. Amino acids: CASSRDTPTDTQYF.

The gene calls are TRBV14 and TRBJ2-1, with a possible D match to TRBD2 (7 bases). This CDR3 comprises 17 residues. Trimming removed 4 bases at V and 6 bases at J, with 22 bases between. Per germline, CDR1 SGHDN and CDR2 FVKESK. This chain's CDR3 is CASSPIGGGGLGNEQFF. The CDR3 DNA sequence: TGTGCCAGCAGCCCCATCGGGGGAGGGGGATTGGGCAATGAGCAGTTCTTC. Using reference TRBV14 and TRBJ2-1 for the parts outside the CDR3, the full variable domain is EAGVTQFPSHSVIEKGQTVTLRCDPISGHDNLYWYRRVMGKEIKFLLHFVKESKQDESGMPNNRFLAERTGGTYSTLKVQPAELEDSGVYFCASSPIGGGGLGNEQFFGPGTRLTVL.

This clone was detected once. At one end the junction does not follow the germline gene, possibly because of a read error. V gene TRBV7-9 combines with J gene TRBJ2-6, with D possibly matching TRBD1 (5 bases). The CDR3 covers 16 residues. Germline V gene lookup returns CDR1 SEHNR and CDR2 FQNEAQ (reference sequence). The CDR3 DNA reads as TGTGCCAGCAGCCGGACCGTTCCCTCTGGGGCCAACGGCCTGACTTTC. Encoded protein: CASSRTVPSGANGLTF.

The J gene is TRBJ2-3, the V gene TRBV18; D gene unclear. Trimming took off 3 bases at V and 0 bases at J, with 4 bases between the two ends. In germline, CDR1 is KGHSH, CDR2 LQKENI. This CDR3 comprises 13 residues. CDR3 sequence: CASSPLSTDTQYF. In DNA, the CDR3 is TGTGCCAGCTCACCTCTTAGCACAGATACGCAGTATTTT.

This clone was seen once. V and J are TRBV4-1 and TRBJ2-7; weak D call: TRBD2 (6 bases). The CDR3 runs 15 residues. Germline values: CDR1 MGHRA, CDR2 YSYEKL. V was trimmed by 3 bases and J by 1 base, leaving 13 bases between them. The CDR3 bases are TGCGCCAGCAGCCATTTGGAGGGTTATTCCTACGAGCAGTACTTC. It yields the protein CASSHLEGYSYEQYF.

This clone was counted between two and nine times. Germline and junction disagree at one end, which may indicate a read error. V is TRBV7-9 and J is TRBJ2-4; 8 bases line up with TRBD2. The V gene's germline CDR1 is SEHNR and CDR2 FQNEAQ (reference sequence). The CDR3 length is 16 residues. This chain's CDR3 is CASSLGAGLAKNSQYF. The CDR3 bases are TGTGCCAGCAGCTTAGGGGCAGGACTAGCCAAAAACAGTCAGTACTTC. The full variable domain, with the rest looked up from reference TRBV7-9 and TRBJ2-4, is DTGVSQNPRHKITKRGQNVTFRCDPISEHNRLYWYRQTLGQGPEFLTYFQNEAQLEKSRLLSDRFSAERPKGSFSTLEIQRTEQGDSAMYLCASSLGAGLAKNSQYFGAGTRLSVL.

In this sample, this clone turned up once. This chain connects TRBV18 to TRBJ2-1, with 7 bases identical to TRBD1. V shed 4 bases, J shed 2 bases, and the junction held 8 bases outside the gene matches. CDR3 length equals 16 residues. Germline CDR1 is KGHSH and CDR2 is LQKENI. The CDR3 is CASSRPGQDPYNEQFF. The CDR3 DNA reads TGTGCCAGCTCACGGCCTGGACAGGACCCCTACAATGAGCAGTTCTTC.

The rearrangement links TRBV7-9 to TRBJ2-1, with D maybe TRBD1 (5 bases). Trimming cost V 2 bases and J 1 base, with 15 bases left between them. Per germline, CDR1 SEHNR and CDR2 FQNEAQ (reference sequence). The CDR3 consists of 17 residues. The CDR3 nucleotides are TGTGCCAGCAGCTTAAACTCCCGACAGAGATCCTACAATGAGCAGTTCTTC. This translates into CASSLNSRQRSYNEQFF. The entire variable domain, with the rest obtained from reference TRBV7-9 and TRBJ2-1, is as follows: DTGVSQNPRHKITKRGQNVTFRCDPISEHNRLYWYRQTLGQGPEFLTYFQNEAQLEKSRLLSDRFSAERPKGSFSTLEIQRTEQGDSAMYLCASSLNSRQRSYNEQFFGPGTRLTVL.

The chain links TRBV4-2 to TRBJ1-2, with D unclear. The V gene's germline CDR1 is LGHNA and CDR2 YNFKEQ. The CDR3 extends over 13 amino acids. The ends were cut back, 0 bases at V and 5 bases at J, with 7 bases in the middle. DNA for the CDR3: TGTGCCAGCAGCCAAGATTCAGTTTATGGCTACACCTTC. It yields the protein CASSQDSVYGYTF.

V is TRBV11-3 and J is TRBJ2-3; TRBD2 matches at 7 bases. CDR1 is SGHNT, CDR2 YENEEA, per germline. After removal of 0 bases from V and 2 bases from J, the junction contained 8 bases not matched to a gene. The CDR3 extends over 17 amino acids. CDR3 coding DNA: TGTGCCAGCAGCTTAGATTGGGCGGGAGCTGCCACAGATACGCAGTATTTT. Protein: CASSLDWAGAATDTQYF.

The chain recombines TRBV7-6 with TRBJ2-7; 10 bases are shared with TRBD2. This CDR3 has 18 residues. Germline trimming cut 3 bases from V and 0 bases from J; bases unmatched to any gene: 11. Per the germline V gene, CDR1 is SGHVS and CDR2 is FNYEAQ. In DNA form, the CDR3 reads TGTGCCAGCAGCTTGATCCCTAGCGGGAGCGATAGCTCCTACGAGCAGTACTTC. It is translated as CASSLIPSGSDSSYEQYF.

The genes are TRBV6-5 and TRBJ1-6; 7 positions match TRBD1. Trimming took 5 bases from V and 9 from J; bases not matched to a gene: 4. CDR1 and CDR2 from the germline V gene are MNHEY and SVGAGI. The CDR3 contains 13 residues. This CDR3 is CASSKQGFSPLHF. The DNA of the CDR3 is TGTGCCAGCAGTAAACAGGGGTTTTCACCCCTCCACTTT.

This clone appeared a single time. The chain links TRBV28 to TRBJ1-5; 8 bases match TRBD1. This CDR3 has 14 amino acids. Germline assignment: CDR1 MDHEN and CDR2 SYDVKM. V dropped 8 bases and J dropped 9; count of bases not matched to a gene: 12. This chain's CDR3 is CASGTAGGGPPQHF. CDR3 DNA: TGTGCCAGCGGCACTGCAGGGGGCGGGCCGCCCCAGCATTTT.

This chain uses TRBV6-6 with TRBJ2-1; D is ambiguous. V was shortened by 0 bases and J by 7 bases, with 7 bases between the two germline ends. Looked up from germline, CDR1 is MNHNY and CDR2 is SVGAGI (reference sequence). The CDR3 consists of 13 residues. In nucleotides, the CDR3 is TGTGCCAGCAGTTACTCGAGAATGAATGAGCAGTTCTTC. Its protein is CASSYSRMNEQFF.

The V and J genes are TRBV7-9 and TRBJ2-7; the match to TRBD2 covers 11 bases. This CDR3 is built from 17 residues. J lost 5 bases, V lost 1 base, and 10 bases had no gene match. Germline values: CDR1 SEHNR, CDR2 FQNEAQ (reference sequence). Here the CDR3 DNA reads TGTGCCAGCAGCTTAGTAGGTAGCGGGAGGGCGAAGAACGAGCAGTACTTC. Amino acid sequence: CASSLVGSGRAKNEQYF.

The V call is TRBV4-1, the J call TRBJ2-5; 9 bases map to TRBD1. Losses at the gene ends were 4 bases for V and 2 bases for J; bases not matched to a gene: 11. This CDR3 has 17 residues. Germline V lookup: CDR1 MGHRA, CDR2 YSYEKL. For the CDR3, the DNA is TGCGCCAGCAGCCTTAGACCAGTGGGGACAGGGCAAGAGACCCAGTACTTC. Translating gives CASSLRPVGTGQETQYF.

The chain carries TRBV5-4 and TRBJ1-6, with TRBD1 matching over 8 bases. J lost 8 bases, V lost 4 bases, and 8 bases had no gene match. CDR1 and CDR2 from the germline V gene are SGHNT and YYREEE (reference sequence). CDR3 size: 15 residues. The CDR3 spells CASSVRTGTDSPLHF. CDR3 in DNA: TGTGCCAGCAGCGTACGGACAGGGACGGATTCACCCCTCCACTTT.